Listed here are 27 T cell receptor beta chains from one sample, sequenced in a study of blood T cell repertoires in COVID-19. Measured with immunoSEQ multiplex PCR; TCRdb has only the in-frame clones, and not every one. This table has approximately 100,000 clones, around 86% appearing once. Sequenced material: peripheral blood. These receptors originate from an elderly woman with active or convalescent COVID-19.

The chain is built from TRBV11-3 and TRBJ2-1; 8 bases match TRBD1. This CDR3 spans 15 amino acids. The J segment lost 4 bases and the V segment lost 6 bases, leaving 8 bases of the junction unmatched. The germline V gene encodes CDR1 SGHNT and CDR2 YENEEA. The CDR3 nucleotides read TGTGCCAGCAGTCAGGACAGGGCTTTATACAATGAGCAGTTCTTC. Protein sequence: CASSQDRALYNEQFF. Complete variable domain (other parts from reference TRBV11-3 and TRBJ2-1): EAGVVQSPRYKIIEKKQPVAFWCNPISGHNTLYWYLQNLGQGPELLIRYENEEAVDDSQLPKDRFSAERLKGVDSTLKIQPAELGDSAVYLCASSQDRALYNEQFFGPGTRLTVL.

This chain's CDR3 is CAWKGDRPNQPQHF. The DNA of the CDR3 is TGTGCCTGGAAAGGGGACAGACCTAATCAGCCCCAGCATTTT. V usage is TRBV30 and J usage is TRBJ1-5, with 7 nucleotides matching TRBD1. Trimming removed 4 bases from V and 4 bases from J; junction bases left unmatched: 7. This CDR3 is 14 amino acids long. Germline V gene sequence: CDR1 GTSNPN, CDR2 SVGIG (reference sequence).

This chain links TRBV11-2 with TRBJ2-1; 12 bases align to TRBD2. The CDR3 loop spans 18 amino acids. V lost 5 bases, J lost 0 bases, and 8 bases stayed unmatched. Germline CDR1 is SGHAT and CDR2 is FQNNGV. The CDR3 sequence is CASSRLAGGSSSYNEQFF. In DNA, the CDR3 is TGTGCCAGCAGCCGTCTAGCGGGAGGGTCTAGCTCCTACAATGAGCAGTTCTTC.

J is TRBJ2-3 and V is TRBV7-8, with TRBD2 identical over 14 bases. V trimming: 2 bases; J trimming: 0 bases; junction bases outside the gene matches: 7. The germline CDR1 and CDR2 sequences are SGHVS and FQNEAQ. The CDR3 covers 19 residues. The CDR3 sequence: CASSLFGTSGRPSTDTQYF. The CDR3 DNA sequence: TGTGCCAGCAGCTTATTTGGGACTAGCGGGAGACCTAGCACAGATACGCAGTATTTT.

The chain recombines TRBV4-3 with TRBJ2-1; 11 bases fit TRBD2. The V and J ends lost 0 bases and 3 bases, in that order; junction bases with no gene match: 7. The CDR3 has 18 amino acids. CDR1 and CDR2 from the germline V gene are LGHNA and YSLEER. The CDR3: CASSQDPPGTSGYNEQFF. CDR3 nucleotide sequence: TGCGCCAGCAGCCAAGATCCCCCCGGGACTAGCGGCTACAATGAGCAGTTCTTC.

The CDR3: CASSTDRANTEAFF. The DNA of the CDR3 is TGTGCCAGCTCAACGGACAGGGCCAACACTGAAGCTTTCTTT. The chain joins TRBV18 to TRBJ1-1; 8 nucleotides agree with TRBD1. Germline values: CDR1 KGHSH, CDR2 LQKENI. This CDR3 is 14 amino acids long. Losses at the gene ends were 5 bases for V and 2 bases for J; bases not matched to a gene: 4.

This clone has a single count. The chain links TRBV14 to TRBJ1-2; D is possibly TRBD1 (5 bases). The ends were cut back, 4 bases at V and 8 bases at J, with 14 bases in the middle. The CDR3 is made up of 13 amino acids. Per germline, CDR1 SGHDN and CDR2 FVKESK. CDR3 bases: TGTGCCAGCAGCCCAGGACCTAGGGGAGGCTACACCTTC. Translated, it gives CASSPGPRGGYTF.

For the CDR3, the DNA is TGTGCCAGCACCCCATCGGGGGGGCAGCCCCAGCATTTT. Protein sequence: CASTPSGGQPQHF. The rearrangement links TRBV6-2 or TRBV6-3 to TRBJ1-5, with D perhaps matching TRBD1 (5 bases). CDR1 and CDR2 (germline): MNHEY, SVGEGT. This CDR3 is built from 13 residues. The V end was cut by 7 bases, the J end by 7 bases, with 14 bases between.

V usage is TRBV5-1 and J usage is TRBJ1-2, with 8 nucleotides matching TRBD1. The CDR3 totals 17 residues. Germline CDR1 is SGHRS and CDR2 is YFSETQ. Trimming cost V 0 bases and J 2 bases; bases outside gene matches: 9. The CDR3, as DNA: TGCGCCAGCAGCTTGGGACAACCGGGACAGGCAAACTATGGCTACACCTTC. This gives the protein CASSLGQPGQANYGYTF.

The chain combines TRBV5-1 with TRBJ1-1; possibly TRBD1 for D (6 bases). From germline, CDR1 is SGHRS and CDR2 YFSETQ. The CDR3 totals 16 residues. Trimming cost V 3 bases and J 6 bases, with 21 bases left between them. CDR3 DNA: TGCGCCAGCAGCTCAACAGGGAGTTCAGGGCGGGCTGAAGCTTTCTTT. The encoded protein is CASSSTGSSGRAEAFF. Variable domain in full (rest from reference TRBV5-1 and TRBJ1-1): KAGVTQTPRYLIKTRGQQVTLSCSPISGHRSVSWYQQTPGQGLQFLFEYFSETQRNKGNFPGRFSGRQFSNSRSEMNVSTLELGDSALYLCASSSTGSSGRAEAFFGQGTRLTVV.

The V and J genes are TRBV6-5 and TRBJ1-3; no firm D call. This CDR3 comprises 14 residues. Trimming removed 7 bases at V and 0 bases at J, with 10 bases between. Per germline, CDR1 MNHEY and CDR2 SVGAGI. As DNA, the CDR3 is TGTGCCAGCATCGACACAAACTCTGGAAACACCATATATTTT. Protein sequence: CASIDTNSGNTIYF.

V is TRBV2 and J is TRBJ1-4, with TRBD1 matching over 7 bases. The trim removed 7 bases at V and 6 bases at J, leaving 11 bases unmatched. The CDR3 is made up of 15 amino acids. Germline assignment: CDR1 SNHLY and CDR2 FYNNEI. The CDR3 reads CASTAQRQGYEKLFF. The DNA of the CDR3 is TGTGCCAGCACCGCACAACGACAGGGTTATGAAAAACTGTTTTTT. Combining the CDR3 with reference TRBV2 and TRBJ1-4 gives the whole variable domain EPEVTQTPSHQVTQMGQEVILRCVPISNHLYFYWYRQILGQKVEFLVSFYNNEISEKSEIFDDQFSVERPDGSNFTLKIRSTKLEDSAMYFCASTAQRQGYEKLFFGSGTQLSVL.

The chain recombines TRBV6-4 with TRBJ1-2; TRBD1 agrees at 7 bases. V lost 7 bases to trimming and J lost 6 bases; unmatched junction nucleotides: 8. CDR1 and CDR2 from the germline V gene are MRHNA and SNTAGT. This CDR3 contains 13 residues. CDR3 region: CASKIDRENGYTF. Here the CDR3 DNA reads TGTGCCAGCAAAATTGACAGGGAGAATGGCTACACCTTC.

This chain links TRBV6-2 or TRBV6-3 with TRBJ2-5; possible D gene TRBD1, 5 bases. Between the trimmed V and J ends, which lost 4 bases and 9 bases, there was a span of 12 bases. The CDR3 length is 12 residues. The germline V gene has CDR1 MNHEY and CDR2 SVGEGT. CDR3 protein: CASSFTPRAQYF. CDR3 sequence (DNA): TGTGCCAGCAGTTTCACCCCCAGGGCCCAGTACTTC.

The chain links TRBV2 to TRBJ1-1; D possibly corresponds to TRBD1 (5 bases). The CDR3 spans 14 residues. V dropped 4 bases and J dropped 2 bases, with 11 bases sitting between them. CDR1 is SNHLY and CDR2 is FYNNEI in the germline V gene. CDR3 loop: CASSGQGRNTEAFF. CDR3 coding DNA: TGTGCCAGCAGTGGGCAGGGTAGAAACACTGAAGCTTTCTTT.

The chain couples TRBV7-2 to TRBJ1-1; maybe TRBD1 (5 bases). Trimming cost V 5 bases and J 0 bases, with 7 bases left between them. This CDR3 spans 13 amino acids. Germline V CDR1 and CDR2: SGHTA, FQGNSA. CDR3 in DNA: TGTGCCAGCAGCCGGGGGGTGAACACTGAAGCTTTCTTT. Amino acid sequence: CASSRGVNTEAFF.

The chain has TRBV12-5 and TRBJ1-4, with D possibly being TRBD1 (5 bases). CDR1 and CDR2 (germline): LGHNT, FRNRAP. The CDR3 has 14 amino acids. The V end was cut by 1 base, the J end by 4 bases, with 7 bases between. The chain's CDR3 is CASGLGQLNEKLFF. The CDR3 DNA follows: TGTGCTAGTGGTTTGGGACAGCTTAATGAAAAACTGTTTTTT.

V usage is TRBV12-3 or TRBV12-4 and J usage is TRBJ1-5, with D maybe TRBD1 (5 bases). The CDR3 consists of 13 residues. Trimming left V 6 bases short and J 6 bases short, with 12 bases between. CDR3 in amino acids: CASRPSGFQPQHF. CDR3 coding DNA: TGTGCCAGCAGGCCGTCAGGGTTTCAGCCCCAGCATTTT.

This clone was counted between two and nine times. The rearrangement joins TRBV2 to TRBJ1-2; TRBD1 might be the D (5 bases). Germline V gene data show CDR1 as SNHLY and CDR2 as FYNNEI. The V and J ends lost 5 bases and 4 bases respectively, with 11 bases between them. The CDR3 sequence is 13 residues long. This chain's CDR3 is CASSPTDRYGYTF. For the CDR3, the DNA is TGTGCCAGCAGTCCGACAGACCGCTATGGCTACACCTTC.

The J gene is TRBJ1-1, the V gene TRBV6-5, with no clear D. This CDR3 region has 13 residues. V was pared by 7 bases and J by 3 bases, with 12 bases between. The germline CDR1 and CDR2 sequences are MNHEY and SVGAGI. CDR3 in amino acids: CASINPEDTEAFF. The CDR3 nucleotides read TGTGCCAGCATCAATCCAGAGGACACTGAAGCTTTCTTT.

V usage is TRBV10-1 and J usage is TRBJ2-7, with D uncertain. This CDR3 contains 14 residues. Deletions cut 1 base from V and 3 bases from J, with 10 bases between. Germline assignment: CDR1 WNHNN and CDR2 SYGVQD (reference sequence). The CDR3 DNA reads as TGCGCCAGCAGTGAGTTGAACATATTCTACGAGCAGTACTTC. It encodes CASSELNIFYEQYF.

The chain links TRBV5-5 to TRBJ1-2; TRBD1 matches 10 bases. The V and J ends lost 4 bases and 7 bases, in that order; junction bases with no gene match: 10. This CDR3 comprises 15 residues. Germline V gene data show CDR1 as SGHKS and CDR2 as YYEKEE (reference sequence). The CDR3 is CASSRGQGIVGGYTF. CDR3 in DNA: TGTGCCAGCAGCAGGGGACAGGGGATTGTAGGTGGCTACACCTTC. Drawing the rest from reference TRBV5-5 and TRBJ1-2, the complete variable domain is DAGVTQSPTHLIKTRGQQVTLRCSPISGHKSVSWYQQVLGQGPQFIFQYYEKEERGRGNFPDRFSARQFPNYSSELNVNALLLGDSALYLCASSRGQGIVGGYTFGSGTRLTVV.

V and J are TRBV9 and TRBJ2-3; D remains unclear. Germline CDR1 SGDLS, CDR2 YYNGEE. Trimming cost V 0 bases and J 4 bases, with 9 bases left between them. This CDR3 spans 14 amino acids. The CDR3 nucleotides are TGTGCCAGCAGCGTAGGAAGCTCCGCAGATACGCAGTATTTT. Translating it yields CASSVGSSADTQYF. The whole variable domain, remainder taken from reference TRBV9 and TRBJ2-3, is DSGVTQTPKHLITATGQRVTLRCSPRSGDLSVYWYQQSLDQGLQFLIQYYNGEERAKGNILERFSAQQFPDLHSELNLSSLELGDSALYFCASSVGSSADTQYFGPGTRLTVL.

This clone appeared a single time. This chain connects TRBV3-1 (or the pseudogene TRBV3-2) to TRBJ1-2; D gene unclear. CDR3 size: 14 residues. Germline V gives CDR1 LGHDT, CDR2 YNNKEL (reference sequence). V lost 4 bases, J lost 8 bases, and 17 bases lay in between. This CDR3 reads CASSPGGGRAGYTF. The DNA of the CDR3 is TGTGCCAGCAGCCCCGGTGGAGGGCGGGCGGGCTACACCTTC.

CDR3 bases: TGCAGCGTTTGCAGGGGGCCAGGCGAGCAGTACTTC. Translation gives CSVCRGPGEQYF. The chain uses TRBV29-1 and TRBJ2-7, with TRBD1 matching 8 bases. V lost 5 bases to trimming and J lost 6 bases; unmatched junction nucleotides: 6. The CDR3 spans 12 residues. CDR1 is SQVTM, CDR2 ANQGSEA, per germline.

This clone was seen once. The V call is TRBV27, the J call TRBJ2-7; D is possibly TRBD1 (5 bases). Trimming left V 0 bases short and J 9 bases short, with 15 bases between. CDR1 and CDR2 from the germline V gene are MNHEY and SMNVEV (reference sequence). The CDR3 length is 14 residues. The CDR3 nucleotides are TGTGCCAGCAGTTTATCGGACACGTCAAGGGGGCAGTACTTC. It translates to CASSLSDTSRGQYF.

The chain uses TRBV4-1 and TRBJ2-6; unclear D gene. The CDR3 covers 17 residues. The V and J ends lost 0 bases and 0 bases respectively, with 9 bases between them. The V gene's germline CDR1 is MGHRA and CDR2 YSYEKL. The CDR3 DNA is TGCGCCAGCAGCCAAGATGCGGTCACCTCTGGGGCCAACGTCCTGACTTTC. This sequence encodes CASSQDAVTSGANVLTF.